Below, one T cell receptor (beta chain) is given with its context. The antigen remains undetermined. This record belongs to a study of T cell responses to AZD1222 COVID-19 vaccine. Trimming left V 6 bases short and J 1 base short, with 12 bases between. The CDR3 extends over 14 amino acids. The germline gives CDR1 ENHRY, CDR2 SYGVKD. Broader study findings: Vaccine-associated CD4 TCRs ranged over spike, dominating at 160-218 and 743-854.

Measured with immunoSEQ multiplex PCR; TCRdb has only the in-frame clones, and not every one. The profile shows tens of thousands of clones, approximately 92% of them singletons. Sequenced here: peripheral blood, sampled 28 days after the second AZD1222 dose. The TCR comes from an adult who received the AZD1222 COVID-19 vaccine. The rearrangement uses TRBV10-3 and TRBJ1-1, with D tentatively TRBD1 (6 bases). This CDR3 reads CAIRDSQGNTEAFF. As DNA, the CDR3 is TGTGCCATCAGAGACTCACAGGGGAACACTGAAGCTTTCTTT.